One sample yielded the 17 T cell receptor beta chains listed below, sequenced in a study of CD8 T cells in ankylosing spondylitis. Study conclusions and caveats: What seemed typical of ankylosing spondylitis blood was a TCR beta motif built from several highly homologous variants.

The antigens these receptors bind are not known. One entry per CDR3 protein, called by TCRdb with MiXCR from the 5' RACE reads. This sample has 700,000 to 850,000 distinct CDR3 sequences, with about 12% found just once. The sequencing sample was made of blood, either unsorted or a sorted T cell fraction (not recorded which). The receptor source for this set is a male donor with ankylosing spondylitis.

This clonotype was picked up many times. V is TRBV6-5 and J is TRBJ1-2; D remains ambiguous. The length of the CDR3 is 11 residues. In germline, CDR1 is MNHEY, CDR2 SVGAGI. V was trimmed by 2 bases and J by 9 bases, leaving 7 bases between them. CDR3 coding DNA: TGTGCCAGCAGTTACAAGGGTCGCTACACCTTC. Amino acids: CASSYKGRYTF.

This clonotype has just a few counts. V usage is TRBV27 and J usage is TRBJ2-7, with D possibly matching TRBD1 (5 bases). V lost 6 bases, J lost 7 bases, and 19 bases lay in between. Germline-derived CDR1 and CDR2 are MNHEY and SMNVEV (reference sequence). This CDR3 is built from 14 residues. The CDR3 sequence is CASSLMQGLGEQYF. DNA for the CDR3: TGTGCCAGCAGCTTAATGCAGGGCTTGGGTGAGCAGTACTTC.

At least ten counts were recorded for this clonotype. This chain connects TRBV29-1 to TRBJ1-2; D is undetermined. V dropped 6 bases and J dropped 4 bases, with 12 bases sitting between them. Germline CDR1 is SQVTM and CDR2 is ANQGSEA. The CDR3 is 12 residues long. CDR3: CSVSEDVYGYTF. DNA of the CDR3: TGCAGCGTCTCGGAGGATGTCTATGGCTACACCTTC.

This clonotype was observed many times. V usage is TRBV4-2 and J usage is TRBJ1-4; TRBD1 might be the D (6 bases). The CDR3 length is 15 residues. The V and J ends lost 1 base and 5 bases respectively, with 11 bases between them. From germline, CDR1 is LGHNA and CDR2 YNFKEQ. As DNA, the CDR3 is TGTGCCAGCAGCCAAGGACACAGGGTAAATGAAAAACTGTTTTTT. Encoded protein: CASSQGHRVNEKLFF.

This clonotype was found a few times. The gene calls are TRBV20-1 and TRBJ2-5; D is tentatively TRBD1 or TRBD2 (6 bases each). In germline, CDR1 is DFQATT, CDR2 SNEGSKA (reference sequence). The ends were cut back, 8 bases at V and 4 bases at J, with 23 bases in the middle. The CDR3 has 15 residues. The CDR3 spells CSPKGGTGFLETQYF. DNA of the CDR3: TGCAGTCCTAAAGGGGGGACGGGGTTTTTAGAGACCCAGTACTTC.

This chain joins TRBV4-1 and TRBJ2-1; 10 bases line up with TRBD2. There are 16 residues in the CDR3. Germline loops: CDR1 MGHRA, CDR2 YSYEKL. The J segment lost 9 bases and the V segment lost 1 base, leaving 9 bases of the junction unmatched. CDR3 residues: CASSQGSGRAVTEQFF. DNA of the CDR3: TGCGCCAGCAGCCAAGGGAGCGGGAGGGCCGTAACTGAGCAGTTCTTC.

The CDR3 DNA is TGCGCCAGCAGCTTGGCCGGGGGGAGCACTGAAGCTTTCTTT. This codes for CASSLAGGSTEAFF. J is TRBJ1-1 and V is TRBV5-1; D may be TRBD1 (5 bases). Looked up from germline, CDR1 is SGHRS and CDR2 is YFSETQ. V gave up 0 bases and J gave up 4 bases, with 10 bases separating them. CDR3 length equals 14 residues.

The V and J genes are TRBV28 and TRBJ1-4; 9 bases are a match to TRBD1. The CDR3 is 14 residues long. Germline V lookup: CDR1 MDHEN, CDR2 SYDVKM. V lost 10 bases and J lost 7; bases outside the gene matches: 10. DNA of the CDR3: TGTGCCATCTCGTCCGGGACAGGGAGTGAAAAACTGTTTTTT. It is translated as CAISSGTGSEKLFF.

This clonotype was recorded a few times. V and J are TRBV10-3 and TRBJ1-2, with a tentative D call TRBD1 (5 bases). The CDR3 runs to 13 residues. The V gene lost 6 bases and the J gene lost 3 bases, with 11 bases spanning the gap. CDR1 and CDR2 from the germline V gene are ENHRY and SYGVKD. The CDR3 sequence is CAISPGTYYGYTF. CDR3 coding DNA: TGTGCCATCAGCCCCGGGACTTACTATGGCTACACCTTC.

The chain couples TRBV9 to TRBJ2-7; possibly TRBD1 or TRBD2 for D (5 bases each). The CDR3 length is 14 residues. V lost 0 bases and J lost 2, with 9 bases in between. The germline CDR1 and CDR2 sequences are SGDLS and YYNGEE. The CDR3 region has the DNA TGTGCCAGCAGCGTAGAGGGGACGACCTACGAGCAGTACTTC. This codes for CASSVEGTTYEQYF.

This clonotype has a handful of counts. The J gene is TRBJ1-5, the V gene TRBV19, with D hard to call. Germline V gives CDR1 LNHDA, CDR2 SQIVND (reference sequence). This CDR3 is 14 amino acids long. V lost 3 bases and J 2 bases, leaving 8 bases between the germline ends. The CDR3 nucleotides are TGTGCCAGTAGTATCAACAGTGGCAATCAGCCCCAGCATTTT. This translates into CASSINSGNQPQHF.

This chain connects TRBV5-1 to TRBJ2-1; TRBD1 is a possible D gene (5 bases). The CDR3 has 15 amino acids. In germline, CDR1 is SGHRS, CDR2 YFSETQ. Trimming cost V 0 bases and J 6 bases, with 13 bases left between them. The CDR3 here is CASSLERQGRNEQFF. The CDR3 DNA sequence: TGCGCCAGCAGCTTGGAGCGCCAGGGTCGCAATGAGCAGTTCTTC.

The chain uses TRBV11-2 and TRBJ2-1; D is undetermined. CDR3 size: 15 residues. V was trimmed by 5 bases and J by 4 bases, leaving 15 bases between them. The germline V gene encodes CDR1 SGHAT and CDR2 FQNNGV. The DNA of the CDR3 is TGTGCCAGCAGCCTGATGACTCAAACTTACAATGAGCAGTTCTTC. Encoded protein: CASSLMTQTYNEQFF.

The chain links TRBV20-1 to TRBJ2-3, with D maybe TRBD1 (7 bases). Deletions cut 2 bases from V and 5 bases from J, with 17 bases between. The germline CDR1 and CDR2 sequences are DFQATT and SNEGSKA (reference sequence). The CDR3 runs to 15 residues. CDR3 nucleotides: TGCAGTGCTAGAAGGTTCAGGGGGGCCAAAGATACGCAGTATTTT. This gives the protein CSARRFRGAKDTQYF.

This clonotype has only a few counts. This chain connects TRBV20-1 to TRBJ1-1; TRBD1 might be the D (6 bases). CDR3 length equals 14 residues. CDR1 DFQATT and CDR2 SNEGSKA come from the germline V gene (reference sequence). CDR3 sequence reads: CRAGEGRMNTEAFF. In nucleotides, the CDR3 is TGCAGGGCAGGGGAGGGTCGAATGAACACTGAAGCTTTCTTT.

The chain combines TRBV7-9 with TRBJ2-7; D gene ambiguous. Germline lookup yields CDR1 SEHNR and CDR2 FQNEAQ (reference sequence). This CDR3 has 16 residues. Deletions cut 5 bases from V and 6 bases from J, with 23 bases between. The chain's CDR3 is CASSLTGQHKGGEQYF. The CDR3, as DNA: TGTGCCAGCAGCCTCACGGGCCAACACAAAGGTGGCGAGCAGTACTTC. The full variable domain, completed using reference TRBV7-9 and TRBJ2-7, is DTGVSQNPRHKITKRGQNVTFRCDPISEHNRLYWYRQTLGQGPEFLTYFQNEAQLEKSRLLSDRFSAERPKGSFSTLEIQRTEQGDSAMYLCASSLTGQHKGGEQYFGPGTRLTVT.

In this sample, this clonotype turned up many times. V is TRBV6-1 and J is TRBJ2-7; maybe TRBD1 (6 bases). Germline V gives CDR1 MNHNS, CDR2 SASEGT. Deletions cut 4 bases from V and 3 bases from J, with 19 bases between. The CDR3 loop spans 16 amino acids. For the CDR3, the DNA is TGTGCCAGCAGTGTTACTCCGGGGACAAGGGACTACGAGCAGTACTTC. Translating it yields CASSVTPGTRDYEQYF.